This record covers a single T cell receptor (beta chain). The sample belongs to a study of monozygotic twins with inflammatory bowel disease. The CDR3 totals 14 residues. Germline CDR1 is SGHDT and CDR2 is YYEEEE. Reprocessing the 5' RACE reads, TCRdb reports a single entry for every CDR3 protein and omits DNA. The sample shows 350,000 to 500,000 distinct CDR3 sequences, and 2% to 3% sits with its ten largest clones. The sequenced material came from blood. This rearrangement joins TRBV5-6 to TRBJ1-2; TCRdb gives TRBD1 as the D gene, but with no DNA this cannot be confirmed. The receptor's source is a human donor with ulcerative colitis or Crohn's disease, or a healthy co-twin of an affected twin (not recorded which). The chain's CDR3 is CASSFGQLNYGYTF.